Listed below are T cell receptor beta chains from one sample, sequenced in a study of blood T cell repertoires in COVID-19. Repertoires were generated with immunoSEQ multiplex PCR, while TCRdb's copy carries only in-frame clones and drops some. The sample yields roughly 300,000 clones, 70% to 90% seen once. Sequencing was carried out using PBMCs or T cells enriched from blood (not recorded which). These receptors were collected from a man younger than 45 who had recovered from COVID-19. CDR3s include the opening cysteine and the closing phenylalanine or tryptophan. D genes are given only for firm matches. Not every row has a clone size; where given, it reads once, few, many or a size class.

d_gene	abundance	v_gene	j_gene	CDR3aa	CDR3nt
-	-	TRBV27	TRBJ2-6	CASRGTGSGANVLTF	TGTGCCAGCAGGGGGACTGGATCTGGGGCCAACGTCCTGACTTTC
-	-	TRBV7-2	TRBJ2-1	CASSLGRNNEQFF	TGTGCCAGCAGCTTAGGGAGAAACAATGAGCAGTTCTTC
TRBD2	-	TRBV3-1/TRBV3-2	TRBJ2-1	CASSQDTGPAGFSSYNEQFF	TGTGCCAGCAGCCAAGATACGGGCCCAGCGGGATTTAGCTCCTACAATGAGCAGTTCTTC
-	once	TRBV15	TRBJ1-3	CATRGAFSGNTIYF	TGTGCCACCCGGGGGGCCTTCTCTGGAAACACCATATATTTT
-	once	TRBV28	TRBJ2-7	CASSNAGEQYF	TGTGCCAGCAGTAATGCGGGGGAGCAGTACTTC
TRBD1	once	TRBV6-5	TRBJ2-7	CASSPGQGKEEEQYF	TGTGCCAGCAGCCCGGGACAGGGGAAGGAGGAGGAGCAGTACTTC
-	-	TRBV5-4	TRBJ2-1	CASSLPTGQNEQFF	TGTGCCAGCAGCCTACCGACAGGTCAAAATGAGCAGTTCTTC
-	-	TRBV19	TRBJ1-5	CASARTPYSNQPQHF	TGTGCCAGTGCCCGGACACCTTATAGCAATCAGCCCCAGCATTTT
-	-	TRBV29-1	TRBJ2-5	CSVLLSRIPRETQYF	TGCAGCGTTCTTCTTTCGCGTATCCCCCGCGAGACCCAGTACTTC
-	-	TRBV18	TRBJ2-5	CASSASGSYQETQYF	TGTGCCAGCTCCGCGTCCGGTTCGTACCAAGAGACCCAGTACTTC
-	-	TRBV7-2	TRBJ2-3	CASSLAWLTDTQYF	TGTGCCAGCAGCTTGGCCTGGCTCACAGATACGCAGTATTTT
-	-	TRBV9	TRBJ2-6	CASSPRPTSGANVLTF	TGTGCCAGCAGCCCGCGACCGACTTCTGGGGCCAACGTCCTGACTTTC
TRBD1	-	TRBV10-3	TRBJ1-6	CAIRQGQVENSPLHF	TGTGCCATCAGACAGGGACAGGTCGAGAATTCACCCCTCCACTTT
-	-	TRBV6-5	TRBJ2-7	CASSYSKGAYEQYF	TGTGCCAGCAGTTACTCGAAGGGAGCCTACGAGCAGTACTTC
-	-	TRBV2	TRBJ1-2	CASSEGFASLTYGYTF	TGTGCCAGCAGTGAGGGCTTTGCTTCGTTAACTTATGGCTACACCTTC
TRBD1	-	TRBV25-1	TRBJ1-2	CASSEEATGHYGYTF	TGTGCCAGCAGTGAAGAAGCGACAGGGCACTATGGCTACACCTTC
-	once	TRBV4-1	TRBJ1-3	CASSQWGATGSGNTIYF	TGCGCCAGCAGCCAATGGGGCGCCACAGGGTCTGGAAACACCATATATTTT
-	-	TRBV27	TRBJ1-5	CASSLGAMGNQPQHF	TGTGCCAGCAGTTTGGGGGCAATGGGAAATCAGCCCCAGCATTTT
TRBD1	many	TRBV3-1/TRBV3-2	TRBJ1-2	CASSPSPPSWTGGAYGYTF	TGTGCCAGCAGCCCAAGCCCCCCCAGTTGGACAGGGGGCGCCTATGGCTACACCTTC
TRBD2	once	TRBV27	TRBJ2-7	CASSQRLAGHEQYF	TGTGCCAGCAGTCAGAGACTAGCGGGACACGAGCAGTACTTC
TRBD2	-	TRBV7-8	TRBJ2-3	CASCPTSGNGAKQYF	TGTGCCAGCTGCCCAACTAGCGGCAACGGGGCAAAGCAGTATTTT
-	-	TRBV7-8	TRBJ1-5	CASSPTGLNQPQHF	TGTGCCAGCAGCCCAACAGGGTTGAATCAGCCCCAGCATTTT
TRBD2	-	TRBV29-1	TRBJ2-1	CSVRAGGSSYNEQFF	TGCAGCGTTAGGGCGGGGGGGAGCTCCTACAATGAGCAGTTCTTC
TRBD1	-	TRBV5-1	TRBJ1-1	CASSPGTGWTEAFF	TGCGCCAGCAGCCCGGGGACAGGGTGGACTGAAGCTTTCTTT
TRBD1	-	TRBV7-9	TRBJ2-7	CASSLNPGQGSDEQYF	TGTGCCAGCAGCTTGAACCCGGGACAGGGTTCTGACGAGCAGTACTTC
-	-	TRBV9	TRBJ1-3	CASSVGFGLPADTIYF	TGTGCCAGCAGCGTAGGATTTGGCCTCCCGGCGGACACCATATATTTT
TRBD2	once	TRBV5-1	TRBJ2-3	CASRGLAGGLDTQYF	TGCGCCAGCAGAGGACTAGCGGGGGGGTTAGATACGCAGTATTTT
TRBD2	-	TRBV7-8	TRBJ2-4	CASSLAVRASGTAKNIQYF	TGTGCCAGCAGCTTAGCCGTGCGGGCTAGCGGTACAGCCAAAAACATTCAGTACTTC
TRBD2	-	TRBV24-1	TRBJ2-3	CATSDALRLADDTDTQYF	TGTGCCACCAGTGATGCCCTCCGACTAGCGGATGACACAGATACGCAGTATTTT
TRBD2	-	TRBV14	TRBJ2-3	CASSLAGGFVDTQYF	TGTGCCAGCAGCTTAGCGGGGGGATTCGTCGATACGCAGTATTTT
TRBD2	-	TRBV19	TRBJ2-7	CASSSLAGGRYEQYF	TGTGCCAGTAGTTCCTTAGCGGGAGGGAGGTACGAGCAGTACTTC
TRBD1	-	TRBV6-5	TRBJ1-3	CASRPRQGSGNTIYF	TGTGCCAGCAGACCCCGACAGGGTTCTGGAAACACCATATATTTT
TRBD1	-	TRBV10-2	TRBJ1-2	CASSRTGPDYTF	TGCGCCAGCAGCCGGACAGGGCCTGACTACACCTTC
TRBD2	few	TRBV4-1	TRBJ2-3	CASSREAGADTQYF	TGCGCCAGCAGCCGCGAAGCGGGAGCAGATACGCAGTATTTT
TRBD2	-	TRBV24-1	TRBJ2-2	CATSDFAGGNTGELFF	TGTGCCACCAGTGATTTCGCGGGAGGAAACACCGGGGAGCTGTTTTTT
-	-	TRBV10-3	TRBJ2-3	CAISRAGVTDTQYF	TGTGCCATCAGCCGAGCAGGGGTCACAGATACGCAGTATTTT
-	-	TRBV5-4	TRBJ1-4	CASSLRSGSSEKLFF	TGTGCCAGCAGCCTGAGGTCAGGGTCCAGTGAAAAACTGTTTTTT